This T cell receptor (beta chain) was profiled in a study of blood T cell repertoires in COVID-19. Whole-study context: Samples representing acute and convalescent COVID-19 were sourced from the United States, Italy and Spain. Sources were T cells, B-cell-depleted T cells, or PBMCs; the material itself was cDNA or gDNA.

Those who participated ranged in age from roughly 18 to 89 years and resided in roughly 26 US areas. In assigning cohorts, the study relied on participant-reported clinical history. Looked up from germline, CDR1 is DFQATT and CDR2 is SNEGSKA (reference sequence). V shed 3 bases and J shed 4 bases, with 14 bases lying between them. The CDR3 is 14 amino acids. Assay used: immunoSEQ multiplex PCR; TCRdb lists only in-frame clones, some missing. The table has a few hundred thousand clones, 80% to 90% seen once. Sequenced input: PBMCs or T cells enriched from blood (not recorded which). The genes are TRBV20-1 and TRBJ2-3, with D perhaps TRBD2 (6 bases). This TCR came from a man younger than 30 who had recovered from COVID-19. The CDR3: CSASRPGVADTQYF. The DNA of the CDR3 is TGCAGTGCTAGTCGTCCGGGAGTGGCAGATACGCAGTATTTT.